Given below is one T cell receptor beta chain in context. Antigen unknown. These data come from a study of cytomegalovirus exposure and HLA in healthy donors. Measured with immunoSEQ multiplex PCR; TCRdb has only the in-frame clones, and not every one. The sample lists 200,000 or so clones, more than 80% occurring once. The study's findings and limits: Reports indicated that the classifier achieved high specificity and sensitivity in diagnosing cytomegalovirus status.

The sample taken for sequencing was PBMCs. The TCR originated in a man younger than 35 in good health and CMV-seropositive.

Here the CDR3 DNA reads TGCGCCAGCAGCCTCGGACAGGGGGGTGAAAAACTGTTTTTT. This sequence encodes CASSLGQGGEKLFF. This rearrangement joins TRBV5-1 to TRBJ1-4; 10 nucleotides agree with TRBD1. CDR3 size: 14 residues. Germline CDR1 SGHRS, CDR2 YFSETQ. J lost 7 bases, V lost 4 bases, and 4 bases had no gene match.